This T cell receptor (beta chain) was sequenced for a study of CD8+CD57+ T cells in acquired aplastic anemia. The V end lost 0 bases, the J end lost 8 bases, and 12 bases lay between the germline ends. The germline CDR1 and CDR2 sequences are SGHTS and YDEGEE. This CDR3 contains 15 residues. Flow cytometry had shown expanded CD8+CD57+ cells in the patients chosen for sequencing. Therapy had not been given to patients before blood sampling. Profiling of TCR beta VDJ combinations and CDR3 sequences used genomic DNA as template. TCRdb processed the reads anew with MiXCR; each CDR3 protein has one entry. The sample gives 150,000 to 180,000 distinct CDR3 sequences, about 50% of which show up once; approximately 12% is in the top ten.

Material for sequencing was sorted CD4+, CD8+, or CD8+CD57+ T cells (not recorded which) from PBMCs. The chain is built from TRBV5-8 and TRBJ1-6; D gene uncertain. This clonotype was obtained from a human donor with aplastic anemia. CDR3 DNA sequence: TGTGCCAGCAGCTTGGGCTTTGTGGCCTATTCACCCCTCCACTTT. The encoded protein is CASSLGFVAYSPLHF.